The source of this TCR beta chain is a study of cytomegalovirus exposure and HLA in healthy donors. Germline lookup yields CDR1 DFQATT and CDR2 SNEGSKA (reference sequence). The length of the CDR3 is 11 residues. Trimming stripped 0 bases from V and 11 bases from J, with 10 bases between. It was with 60 Vbeta and 13 Jbeta primers that the PCR ran. Profiling relied on immunoSEQ multiplex PCR, and the TCRdb table lists in-frame clones only, not all of them. The sample includes about 160,000 clones, more than 80% seen only once; the top ten take about 2.4%. The sequenced sample was PBMCs. The chain uses TRBV20-1 and TRBJ2-5; D ambiguous. The receptor was isolated from a male donor in good health and CMV-seronegative. The CDR3 loop is CSARDPTTQYF. Here the CDR3 DNA reads TGCAGTGCTAGAGATCCCACTACGCAGTACTTC.